This T cell receptor (beta chain) was sequenced during a study of T cell clones after liver transplantation. Study in general: TCRbeta sequencing after a pre-transplant mixed lymphocyte reaction identified graft-donor-reactive clones, later tracked in post-transplant blood. Standard immunosuppression, with no induction, continued until 12-24 months after transplant.

Of note for this clone: Its matching antigen is unknown.

Germline values: CDR1 SGHTA, CDR2 FQGNSA. Trimming took off 5 bases at V and 2 bases at J, with 18 bases between the two ends. The CDR3 has 16 residues. Whole-study results and caveats: In most of the 8 subjects, circulating graft-donor-reactive CD4 TCRbeta sequences fell significantly after transplant.

The data were produced by immunoSEQ multiplex PCR, yet TCRdb's version contains in-frame clones alone and is incomplete. The sample holds 85,000 to 110,000 clones, around 80% seen once. The clonotype comes from a human patient who received a liver transplant. Some T cells may be provided by the graft donor. The sequencing used CD4+ T cells from blood, collected around 44 months after liver transplant. V gene TRBV7-2 combines with J gene TRBJ1-2, with no clear D. Written as DNA, the CDR3 is TGTGCCAGCAGCCTGACTCAGGATTTGTTGAACTATGGCTACACCTTC. Translated, it gives CASSLTQDLLNYGYTF.